This is a list of T cell receptor beta chains from one sample in a study of shared clonotypes between healthy human individuals. The data were produced by immunoSEQ multiplex PCR, yet TCRdb's version contains in-frame clones alone and is incomplete. Here the sample spans 950,000 to 1,100,000 clones, roughly 80% being singletons. Sequences were obtained from memory CD4+ T cells sorted from blood. The receptors were sampled from a young man in good health. Each CDR3 is given with its conserved first and last residue. A D gene is named only where the DNA matches it firmly. Only part of the rows carry a size: once, few, many, or a class if the clone is expanded.

TRBV30	TRBD2	TRBJ2-2	NA	CAWTIAGKYTGELFF	TGTGCCTGGACGATAGCGGGGAAGTACACCGGGGAGCTGTTTTTT
TRBV5-1	TRBD2	TRBJ2-1	NA	CASTGTSDSNEQFF	TGCGCCAGCACCGGGACTAGCGACTCCAATGAGCAGTTCTTC
TRBV19	NA	TRBJ1-6	once	CASSRGDRKNSPLHF	TGTGCCAGTAGTAGGGGTGACAGGAAAAATTCACCCCTCCACTTT
TRBV28	NA	TRBJ2-7	NA	CASSYLTEQYF	TGTGCCAGCAGTTACCTCACCGAGCAGTACTTC
TRBV2	TRBD1	TRBJ2-5	few	CASSGGRGQDQYF	TGTGCCAGCAGTGGGGGCAGGGGGCAGGACCAGTACTTC
TRBV2	TRBD2	TRBJ2-5	NA	CASSSSGGGGETQYF	TGTGCCAGCAGTTCCAGCGGGGGCGGCGGGGAGACCCAGTACTTC
TRBV9	TRBD2	TRBJ2-7	NA	CASSVVGLAYEQYF	TGTGCCAGCAGCGTAGTGGGACTAGCCTACGAGCAGTACTTC
TRBV2	TRBD1	TRBJ1-6	once	CASSVLRDRSNSPLHF	TGTGCCAGCAGTGTACTCCGGGACAGGAGTAATTCACCCCTCCACTTT
TRBV6-5	NA	TRBJ2-1	NA	CASRPYRGSYNEQFF	TGTGCCAGCAGGCCCTATAGGGGGTCCTACAATGAGCAGTTCTTC
TRBV4-1	NA	TRBJ2-2	NA	CASSQGHTGELFF	TGCGCCAGCAGCCAGGGCCACACCGGGGAGCTGTTTTTT
TRBV7-2	NA	TRBJ1-4	few	CASSLPGGRNEKLFF	TGTGCCAGCAGCTTGCCGGGGGGGAGAAATGAAAAACTGTTTTTT
TRBV5-1	NA	TRBJ1-2	NA	CASSLDGVQGSKRVYGYTF	TGCGCCAGCAGCTTGGACGGGGTACAGGGATCCAAAAGGGTGTATGGCTACACCTTC
TRBV15	NA	TRBJ1-2	NA	CATSRIDSSYGYTF	TGCGCCACCAGCCGTATTGACAGCTCCTATGGCTACACCTTC
TRBV2	NA	TRBJ2-7	NA	CASSEGQSTTYEQYF	TGTGCCAGCAGTGAGGGGCAGAGTACTACCTACGAGCAGTACTTC
TRBV5-1	TRBD1	TRBJ1-4	few	CASSSQGARSEKLFF	TGCGCCAGCAGCTCACAGGGGGCGAGGAGTGAAAAACTGTTTTTT
TRBV6-1	NA	TRBJ2-7	few	CASSPWMQGTYEQYF	TGTGCCAGCAGTCCCTGGATGCAGGGGACCTACGAGCAGTACTTC
TRBV27	TRBD2	TRBJ2-1	NA	CASSSPRLAGGPTRYNEQFF	TGTGCCAGCAGTTCTCCTCGACTAGCGGGAGGGCCCACTAGGTACAATGAGCAGTTCTTC
TRBV2	NA	TRBJ2-5	NA	CASSEPGLRETQYF	TGTGCCAGCAGTGAACCGGGACTCCGGGAGACCCAGTACTTC
TRBV7-9	NA	TRBJ2-5	NA	CASSLFGKGSFQETQYF	TGTGCCAGCAGCTTATTCGGGAAGGGCTCGTTTCAAGAGACCCAGTACTTC
TRBV28	NA	TRBJ2-7	NA	CASSLGVIHYEQYF	TGTGCCAGCAGTTTAGGGGTAATCCATTACGAGCAGTACTTC
TRBV29-1	NA	TRBJ1-2	NA	CSVEGFEGINGYTF	TGCAGCGTTGAAGGGTTTGAGGGAATAAATGGCTACACCTTC
TRBV9	NA	TRBJ1-1	NA	CASSSGPTSEAFF	TGTGCCAGCAGCTCGGGGCCGACAAGTGAAGCTTTCTTT
TRBV11-2	TRBD1	TRBJ1-6	NA	CASQPNRGLNSPLHF	TGTGCCAGCCAGCCCAACAGGGGGCTGAATTCACCCCTCCACTTT
TRBV6-6	TRBD1	TRBJ2-2	NA	CASSGTGINTGELFF	TGTGCCAGCAGTGGGACAGGGATAAACACCGGGGAGCTGTTTTTT
TRBV6-6	TRBD1	TRBJ1-1	NA	CASSYSGQGHTEAFF	TGTGCCAGCAGTTACTCGGGACAGGGGCACACTGAAGCTTTCTTT
TRBV27	TRBD2	TRBJ2-7	NA	CASSFGGRGFEQYF	TGTGCCAGCAGTTTTGGCGGGAGGGGTTTCGAGCAGTACTTC
TRBV5-4	TRBD1	TRBJ1-2	NA	CASRSGDRGFLPGDGYTF	TGTGCCAGCAGGAGCGGGGACAGAGGTTTTCTTCCGGGCGATGGCTACACCTTC
TRBV28	NA	TRBJ1-4	NA	CASTLTVREKLFF	TGTGCCAGCACCCTTACAGTCCGGGAAAAACTGTTTTTT
TRBV5-6	TRBD1	TRBJ1-5	NA	CASSARTGRTQHF	TGTGCCAGCAGCGCCAGGACAGGGAGAACCCAGCATTTT
TRBV27	NA	TRBJ2-1	few	CASSSRTSSYNEQFF	TGTGCCAGCAGTTCCCGGACAAGCTCCTACAATGAGCAGTTCTTC
TRBV9	NA	TRBJ1-1	NA	CASSLTGTPNIEAFF	TGTGCCAGCAGCCTGACCGGGACACCGAACATTGAAGCTTTCTTT
TRBV6-5	TRBD2	TRBJ2-1	NA	CASSLAAAYNEQFF	TGTGCCAGCAGTCTAGCGGCGGCTTACAATGAGCAGTTCTTC
TRBV7-3	TRBD1	TRBJ2-7	many	CASSPGRDRAYEQYF	TGTGCCAGCAGTCCCGGGCGGGACAGGGCCTACGAGCAGTACTTC
TRBV10-1	TRBD2	TRBJ2-2	NA	CASSPLAGATGELFF	TGCGCCAGCAGTCCCCTTGCGGGAGCCACCGGGGAGCTGTTTTTT
TRBV7-9	NA	TRBJ1-1	NA	CASRMRGDARTEAFF	TGTGCCAGCAGGATGCGTGGGGACGCACGCACTGAAGCTTTCTTT
TRBV2	NA	TRBJ2-1	NA	CASTNGLATREQFF	TGTGCCAGCACCAACGGGCTAGCGACCCGAGAGCAGTTCTTC
TRBV5-1	NA	TRBJ2-7	few	CASSLAHEQYF	TGCGCCAGCAGCTTGGCCCACGAGCAGTACTTC
TRBV5-7	NA	TRBJ2-3	NA	CASSLAVAASTDTQYF	TGTGCCAGCAGCTTGGCGGTGGCGGCTAGCACAGATACGCAGTATTTT
TRBV18	NA	TRBJ2-5	NA	CASSPPVGETQYF	TGTGCCAGCTCACCCCCGGTGGGGGAGACCCAGTACTTC